The T cell receptor beta chain under discussion was sequenced for a study of shared clonotypes between healthy human individuals. Study conclusions and caveats: What naive subsets generally showed was a larger estimated richness than memory subsets showed.

Only in-frame clones appear in the TCRdb table, and some are missing; sequencing was by immunoSEQ multiplex PCR. The sample lists hundreds of thousands of clones; about two thirds were seen once. In the case of this clone: Antigen: not known. This CDR3 is also generated by other DNA sequences in the sample.

Germline V gene sequence: CDR1 KGHSH, CDR2 LQKENI. J was trimmed by 4 bases and V by 3 bases; bases with no gene match: 6. The CDR3 runs to 14 residues. The clonotype was recovered from a young woman in good health. The sequencing sample was made of memory CD4+ T cells sorted from blood. As for subset: CD45RA-negative fraction. This sequence joins TRBV18 and TRBJ2-7; 7 nucleotides line up with TRBD1. DNA of the CDR3: TGTGCCAGCTCACCTAGGCAGGGGGTTTACGAGCAGTACTTC. It is translated as CASSPRQGVYEQYF.